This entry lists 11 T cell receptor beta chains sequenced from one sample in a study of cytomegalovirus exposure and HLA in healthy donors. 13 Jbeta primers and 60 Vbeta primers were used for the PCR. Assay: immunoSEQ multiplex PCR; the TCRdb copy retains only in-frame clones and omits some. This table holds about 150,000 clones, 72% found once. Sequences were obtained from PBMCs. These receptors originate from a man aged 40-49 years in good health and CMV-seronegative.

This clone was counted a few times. CDR3 residues: CASRSWGQNQPQHF. The CDR3, as DNA: TGTGCCAGCAGGTCGTGGGGGCAGAATCAGCCCCAGCATTTT. The rearrangement links TRBV28 to TRBJ1-5, with D tentatively TRBD1 (6 bases). V was clipped by 6 bases and J by 4 bases, with 13 bases between them. CDR1 is MDHEN, CDR2 SYDVKM, per germline. The CDR3 is 14 amino acids. The entire variable domain, with the rest obtained from reference TRBV28 and TRBJ1-5, is as follows: DVKVTQSSRYLVKRTGEKVFLECVQDMDHENMFWYRQDPGLGLRLIYFSYDVKMKEKGDIPEGYSVSREKKERFSLILESASTNQTSMYLCASRSWGQNQPQHFGDGTRLSIL.

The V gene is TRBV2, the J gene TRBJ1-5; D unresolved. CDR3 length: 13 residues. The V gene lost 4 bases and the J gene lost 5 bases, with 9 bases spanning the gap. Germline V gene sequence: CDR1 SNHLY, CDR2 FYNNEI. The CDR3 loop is CASSGGYDQPQHF. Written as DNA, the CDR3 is TGTGCCAGCAGTGGAGGGTACGATCAGCCCCAGCATTTT.

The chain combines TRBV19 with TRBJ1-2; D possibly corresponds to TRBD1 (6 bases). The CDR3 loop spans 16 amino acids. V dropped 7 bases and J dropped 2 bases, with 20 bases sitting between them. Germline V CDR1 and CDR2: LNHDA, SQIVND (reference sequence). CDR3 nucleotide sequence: TGTGCCAGTACCCGTTCGACCCGGGACACCAACTATGGCTACACCTTC. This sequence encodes CASTRSTRDTNYGYTF.

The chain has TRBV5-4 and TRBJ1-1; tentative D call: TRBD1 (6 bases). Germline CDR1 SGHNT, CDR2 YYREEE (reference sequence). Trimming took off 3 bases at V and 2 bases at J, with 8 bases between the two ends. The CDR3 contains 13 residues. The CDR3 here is CASSWTANTEAFF. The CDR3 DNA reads TGTGCCAGCAGCTGGACAGCAAACACTGAAGCTTTCTTT.

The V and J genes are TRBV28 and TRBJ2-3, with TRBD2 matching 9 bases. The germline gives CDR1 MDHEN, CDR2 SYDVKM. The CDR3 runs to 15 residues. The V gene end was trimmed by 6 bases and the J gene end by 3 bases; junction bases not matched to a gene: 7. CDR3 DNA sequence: TGTGCCAGCAGCCTCAGGAGCGGGGGGACAGATACGCAGTATTTT. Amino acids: CASSLRSGGTDTQYF.

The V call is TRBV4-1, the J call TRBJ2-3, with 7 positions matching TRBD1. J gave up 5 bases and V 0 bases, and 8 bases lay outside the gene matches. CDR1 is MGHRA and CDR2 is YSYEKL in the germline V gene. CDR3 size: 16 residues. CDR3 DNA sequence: TGCGCCAGCAGCCAAGATAAGACAGGGTTAGGAGATACGCAGTATTTT. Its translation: CASSQDKTGLGDTQYF.

CDR3 bases: TGTGCCAGCAGTTCCCGGGGTGGGCGGGCTGAAGCTTTCTTT. Translated, it gives CASSSRGGRAEAFF. This rearrangement joins TRBV6-5 to TRBJ1-1; D is unclear. Trimming took off 4 bases at V and 6 bases at J, with 15 bases between the two ends. The CDR3 is 14 residues long. Germline V gives CDR1 MNHEY, CDR2 SVGAGI.

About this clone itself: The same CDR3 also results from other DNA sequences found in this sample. The CDR3 region is CASSVGGRSYEQYF. The CDR3 DNA reads TGTGCCAGCAGCGTAGGGGGGAGGTCCTACGAGCAGTACTTC. The V gene is TRBV9, the J gene TRBJ2-7, with a possible D match to TRBD2 (6 bases). Germline V gene data show CDR1 as SGDLS and CDR2 as YYNGEE. The CDR3 is 14 amino acids. Trimming pared 0 bases from V and 1 base from J, leaving 8 bases between.

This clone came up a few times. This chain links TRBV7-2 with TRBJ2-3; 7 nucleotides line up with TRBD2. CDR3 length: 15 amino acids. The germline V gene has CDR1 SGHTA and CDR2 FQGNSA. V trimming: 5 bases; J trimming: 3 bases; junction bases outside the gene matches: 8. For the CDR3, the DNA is TGTGCCAGCAGCCGGAGAGCGGGAAGAACAGATACGCAGTATTTT. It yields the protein CASSRRAGRTDTQYF.

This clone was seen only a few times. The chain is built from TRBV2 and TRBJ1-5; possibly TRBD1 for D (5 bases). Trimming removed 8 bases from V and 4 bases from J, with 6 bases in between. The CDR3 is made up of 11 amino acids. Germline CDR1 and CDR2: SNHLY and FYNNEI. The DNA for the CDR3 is TGTGCCAGCGGGGGGAATCAGCCCCAGCATTTT. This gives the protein CASGGNQPQHF.

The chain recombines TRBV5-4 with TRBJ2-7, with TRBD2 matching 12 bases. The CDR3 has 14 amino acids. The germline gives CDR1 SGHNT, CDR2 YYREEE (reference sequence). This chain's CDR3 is CASSLSASGRASAV. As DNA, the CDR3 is TGTGCCAGCAGCTTGTCGGCTAGCGGGAGGGCCTCCGCGGTC.